This T cell receptor (beta chain) was sequenced during a study of neoadjuvant anti-PD-1 for oral cavity cancer. The CDR3 is 15 amino acids. Trimming stripped 3 bases from V and 3 bases from J, with 13 bases between. Germline V gene sequence: CDR1 MNHNS, CDR2 SASEGT. Generated by immunoSEQ multiplex PCR, the TCRdb table keeps only in-frame clones and is missing some. The table lists 11,000 to 15,000 clones, 71% of them singletons. The rearrangement links TRBV6-1 to TRBJ2-3, with D unresolved. This TCR derives from a person between 40 and 85 years old with oral cavity squamous cell carcinoma. The sample consisted of PBMCs, taken before nivolumab (anti-PD-1) treatment. In nucleotides, the CDR3 is TGTGCCAGCAGTGAGTCAATGGGGTTTACAGATACGCAGTATTTT. The encoded protein is CASSESMGFTDTQYF.